A selection of T cell receptor beta chains follows, all from one sample in a study of blood T cell repertoires in COVID-19. This table comes from immunoSEQ multiplex PCR, and its TCRdb copy is limited to in-frame clones, with some not included. The data contain approximately 100,000 clones, around 85% of them singletons. Sequencing was done on a sample of peripheral blood. The receptors derive from a human donor in a cohort sampled during active COVID-19. The CDR3 runs from the conserved cysteine through the conserved F or W. Fields, in order: V gene, clone size, J gene, D gene, CDR3 DNA, CDR3 protein. The D gene is left open where the match is weak. Only some rows state a clone size, as once, few, many or a class for expanded clones.

v_call: TRBV4-3
clone_size: -
j_call: TRBJ1-2
d_call: TRBD1
cdr3_nt: TGCGCCAGCAGCCAGGACAGGGGCACAAGTGGCTACACCTTC
cdr3_aa: CASSQDRGTSGYTF

v_call: TRBV14
clone_size: few
j_call: TRBJ1-2
d_call: -
cdr3_nt: TGTGCCAGCAGCCAAGGGCTCCGCGGAAGGGGTAATGACTATGGCTACACCTTC
cdr3_aa: CASSQGLRGRGNDYGYTF

v_call: TRBV27
clone_size: -
j_call: TRBJ1-5
d_call: -
cdr3_nt: TGTGCCAGCGGGTCCAGGGCAAATCAGCCCCAGCATTTT
cdr3_aa: CASGSRANQPQHF

v_call: TRBV2
clone_size: -
j_call: TRBJ1-2
d_call: -
cdr3_nt: TGTGCCAGCATCGTCTCTCCGCCGGGAGGCTACACCTTC
cdr3_aa: CASIVSPPGGYTF

v_call: TRBV4-3
clone_size: -
j_call: TRBJ2-3
d_call: TRBD2
cdr3_nt: TGCGCCAGCAGCGATAGCGGGACTAGCATATCAGATACGCAGTATTTT
cdr3_aa: CASSDSGTSISDTQYF

v_call: TRBV19
clone_size: -
j_call: TRBJ2-7
d_call: -
cdr3_nt: TGTGCCAGTAGTATAGAGGGAGGGGGGACGGCAACCTACGAGCAGTACTTC
cdr3_aa: CASSIEGGGTATYEQYF

v_call: TRBV10-2
clone_size: -
j_call: TRBJ2-1
d_call: -
cdr3_nt: TGCGCCAGCAGTTGGGACACCAATGAGCAGTTCTTC
cdr3_aa: CASSWDTNEQFF

v_call: TRBV28
clone_size: -
j_call: TRBJ2-5
d_call: -
cdr3_nt: TGTGCCAGCAGTTTCCGGAGGTCCCATCAAGAGACCCAGTACTTC
cdr3_aa: CASSFRRSHQETQYF

v_call: TRBV7-2
clone_size: -
j_call: TRBJ2-7
d_call: -
cdr3_nt: TGTGCCAGCAGCTTGGCCCCTATAGCGGTGTTCGAGCAGTACTTC
cdr3_aa: CASSLAPIAVFEQYF

v_call: TRBV19
clone_size: once
j_call: TRBJ1-1
d_call: -
cdr3_nt: TGTGCCCGCTCAAAATGGGGCTCCAACACTGAAGCTTTCTTT
cdr3_aa: CARSKWGSNTEAFF

v_call: TRBV5-1
clone_size: -
j_call: TRBJ1-4
d_call: TRBD1
cdr3_nt: TGCGCCAGCAGCTCACAGGGGGCGGGAAGCGAAAAACTGTTTTTT
cdr3_aa: CASSSQGAGSEKLFF

v_call: TRBV30
clone_size: -
j_call: TRBJ2-2
d_call: -
cdr3_nt: TGTGCCTGGAGTGTAGGGTTCAGGGTCGATTGGACCGGGGAGCTGTTTTTT
cdr3_aa: CAWSVGFRVDWTGELFF

v_call: TRBV12-3/TRBV12-4
clone_size: -
j_call: TRBJ1-1
d_call: TRBD1
cdr3_nt: TGTGCCAGCAAAACAGGGGGCCCGGCTGAAGCTTTCTTT
cdr3_aa: CASKTGGPAEAFF

v_call: TRBV11-2
clone_size: once
j_call: TRBJ1-1
d_call: -
cdr3_nt: TGTGCCAGCAGCTTTGGGGCGAACACTGAAGCTTTCTTT
cdr3_aa: CASSFGANTEAFF

v_call: TRBV5-6
clone_size: -
j_call: TRBJ2-7
d_call: TRBD2
cdr3_nt: TGTGCCAGCACCACCGGAGCGGGAGGAATCCGCTACGAGCAGTACTTC
cdr3_aa: CASTTGAGGIRYEQYF

v_call: TRBV10-3
clone_size: -
j_call: TRBJ1-1
d_call: -
cdr3_nt: TGTGCCATCAGTGAGTGGGAGGGGGAGACTGAAGCTTTCTTT
cdr3_aa: CAISEWEGETEAFF

v_call: TRBV5-4
clone_size: -
j_call: TRBJ2-2
d_call: TRBD2
cdr3_nt: TGTGCCAGCAGCTTGGGACTAGCGGGGGGGCCTTGGACCGGGGAGCTGTTTTTT
cdr3_aa: CASSLGLAGGPWTGELFF

v_call: TRBV28
clone_size: once
j_call: TRBJ1-6
d_call: TRBD1
cdr3_nt: TGTGCCAGCAGTCCCCCGGGACAGGGAAGTTCACCCCTCCACTTT
cdr3_aa: CASSPPGQGSSPLHF

v_call: TRBV29-1
clone_size: few
j_call: TRBJ1-5
d_call: -
cdr3_nt: TGCAGCGTTGAGGGGGGAGAGGGTCAGCCCCAGCATTTT
cdr3_aa: CSVEGGEGQPQHF

v_call: TRBV5-4
clone_size: -
j_call: TRBJ2-3
d_call: TRBD2
cdr3_nt: TGTGCCAGCAGTTTTAACCTAGCGGGAGACTCAGATACGCAGTATTTT
cdr3_aa: CASSFNLAGDSDTQYF

v_call: TRBV7-2
clone_size: -
j_call: TRBJ1-5
d_call: -
cdr3_nt: TGTGCCAGCAGCGTATTGGACAGTTCTAGCAATCAGCCCCAGCATTTT
cdr3_aa: CASSVLDSSSNQPQHF

v_call: TRBV5-4
clone_size: -
j_call: TRBJ2-7
d_call: -
cdr3_nt: TGTGCCAGCAGCTTCGGTGGACAGTCCTCCTACGAGCAGTACTTC
cdr3_aa: CASSFGGQSSYEQYF

v_call: TRBV4-2
clone_size: once
j_call: TRBJ2-3
d_call: TRBD2
cdr3_nt: TGTGCCAGCAGCCAAGATGGTAGGGCGGGAGGGCCCACTGGCACAGATACGCAGTATTTT
cdr3_aa: CASSQDGRAGGPTGTDTQYF